This paragraph covers one T cell receptor (beta chain) sequence. This may be a read error: a much more frequent sequence differs by one nucleotide. Amplified TCR beta CDR3 regions came from RNA transcripts. A set of HTBI primers served as the primers for a first-round RT-PCR of the TCR CDR3. TCRdb reanalysed the multiplex PCR reads using MiXCR and keeps one entry per CDR3 protein. The top ten clones hold around a third of a sample with around 340,000 distinct CDR3 sequences, about a sixth of them seen once. The sample is drawn from a study of T cells in Graves' hyperthyroidism and ophthalmopathy. The germline V gene has CDR1 LNHDA and CDR2 SQIVND (reference sequence). The CDR3 covers 14 residues.

The sample was blood. J is TRBJ2-3 and V is TRBV19; 8 bases line up with TRBD1. The receptor's source is a woman in her twenties or thirties with Graves' hyperthyroidism that later progressed to Graves' ophthalmopathy. CDR3 protein: CPSSKGQATDTQYF. CDR3 coding DNA: TGTCCCAGTAGTAAGGGACAGGCCACAGATACGCAGTATTTT. The whole variable domain, filled in from reference TRBV19 and TRBJ2-3, reads DGGITQSPKYLFRKEGQNVTLSCEQNLNHDAMYWYRQDPGQGLRLIYYSQIVNDFQKGDIAEGYSVSREKKESFPLTVTSAQKNPTAFYLCPSSKGQATDTQYFGPGTRLTVL.